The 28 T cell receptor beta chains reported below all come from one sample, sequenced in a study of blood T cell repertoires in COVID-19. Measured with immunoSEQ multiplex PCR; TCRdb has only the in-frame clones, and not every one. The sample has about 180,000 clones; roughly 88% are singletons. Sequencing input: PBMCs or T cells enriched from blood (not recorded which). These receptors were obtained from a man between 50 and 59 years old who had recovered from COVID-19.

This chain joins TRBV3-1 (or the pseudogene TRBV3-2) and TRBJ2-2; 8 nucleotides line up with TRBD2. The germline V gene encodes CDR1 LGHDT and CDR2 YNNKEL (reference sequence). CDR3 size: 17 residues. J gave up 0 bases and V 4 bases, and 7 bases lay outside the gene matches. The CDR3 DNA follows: TGTGCCAGCAGCCGCCCGGGGGGGGCTACGAACACCGGGGAGCTGTTTTTT. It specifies CASSRPGGATNTGELFF.

The CDR3 region has the DNA TGTGCCATCGTCGCAGGGCGTCCATCCTACGAGCAGTACTTC. Amino acid sequence: CAIVAGRPSYEQYF. The chain carries TRBV6-5 and TRBJ2-7; D is possibly TRBD1 (5 bases). V was trimmed by 10 bases and J by 1 base, leaving 17 bases between them. The CDR3 totals 14 residues. CDR1 is MNHEY and CDR2 is SVGAGI in the germline V gene.

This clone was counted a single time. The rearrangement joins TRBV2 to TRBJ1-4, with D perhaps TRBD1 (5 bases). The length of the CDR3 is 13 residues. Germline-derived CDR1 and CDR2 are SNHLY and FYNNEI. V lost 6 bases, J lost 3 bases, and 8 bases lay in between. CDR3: CASRGLANEKLFF. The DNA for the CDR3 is TGTGCCAGCAGGGGGCTTGCTAATGAAAAACTGTTTTTT.

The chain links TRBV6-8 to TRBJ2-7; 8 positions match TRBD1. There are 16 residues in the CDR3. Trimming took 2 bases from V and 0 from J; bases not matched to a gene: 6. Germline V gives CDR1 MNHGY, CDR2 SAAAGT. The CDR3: CASSYTRDRPSYEQYF. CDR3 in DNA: TGTGCCAGCAGTTACACTCGGGACAGGCCCTCCTACGAGCAGTACTTC.

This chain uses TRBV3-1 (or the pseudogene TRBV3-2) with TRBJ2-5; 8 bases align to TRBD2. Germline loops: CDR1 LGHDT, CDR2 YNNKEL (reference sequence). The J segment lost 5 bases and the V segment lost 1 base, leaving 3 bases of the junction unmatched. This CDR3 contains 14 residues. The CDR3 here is CASSQGTSMETQYF. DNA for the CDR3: TGTGCCAGCAGCCAAGGGACTAGCATGGAGACCCAGTACTTC.

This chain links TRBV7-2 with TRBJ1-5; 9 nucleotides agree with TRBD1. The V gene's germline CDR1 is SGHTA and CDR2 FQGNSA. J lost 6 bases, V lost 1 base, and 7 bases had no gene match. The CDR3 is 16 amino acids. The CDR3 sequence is CASSLVAGQGVQPQHF. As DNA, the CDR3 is TGTGCCAGCAGCTTAGTGGCGGGACAGGGTGTTCAGCCCCAGCATTTT.

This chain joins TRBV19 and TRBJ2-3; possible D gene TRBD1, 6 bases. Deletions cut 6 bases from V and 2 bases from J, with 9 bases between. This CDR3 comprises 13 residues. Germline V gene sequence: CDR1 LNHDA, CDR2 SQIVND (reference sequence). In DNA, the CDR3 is TGTGCCAGTAGGTCAGGGGCCACAGATACGCAGTATTTT. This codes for CASRSGATDTQYF. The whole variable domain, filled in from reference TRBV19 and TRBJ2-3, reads DGGITQSPKYLFRKEGQNVTLSCEQNLNHDAMYWYRQDPGQGLRLIYYSQIVNDFQKGDIAEGYSVSREKKESFPLTVTSAQKNPTAFYLCASRSGATDTQYFGPGTRLTVL.

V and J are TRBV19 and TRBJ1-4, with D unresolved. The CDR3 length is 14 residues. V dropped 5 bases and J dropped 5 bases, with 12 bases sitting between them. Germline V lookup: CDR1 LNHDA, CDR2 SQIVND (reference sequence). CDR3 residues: CASSYRVENEKLFF. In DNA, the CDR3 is TGTGCCAGTAGTTACAGAGTAGAGAATGAAAAACTGTTTTTT.

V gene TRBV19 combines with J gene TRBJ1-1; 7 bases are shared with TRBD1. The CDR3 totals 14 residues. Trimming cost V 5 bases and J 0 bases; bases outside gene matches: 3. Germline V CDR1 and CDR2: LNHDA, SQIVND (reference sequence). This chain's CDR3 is CASSQTGLNTEAFF. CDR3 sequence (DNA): TGTGCCAGTAGTCAGACAGGGCTGAACACTGAAGCTTTCTTT.

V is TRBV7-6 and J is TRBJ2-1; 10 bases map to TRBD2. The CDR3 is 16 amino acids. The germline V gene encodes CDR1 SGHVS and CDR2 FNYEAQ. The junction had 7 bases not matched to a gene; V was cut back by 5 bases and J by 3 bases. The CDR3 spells CASSGEASGGYNEQFF. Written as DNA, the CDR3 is TGTGCCAGCAGCGGAGAGGCTAGCGGGGGCTACAATGAGCAGTTCTTC.

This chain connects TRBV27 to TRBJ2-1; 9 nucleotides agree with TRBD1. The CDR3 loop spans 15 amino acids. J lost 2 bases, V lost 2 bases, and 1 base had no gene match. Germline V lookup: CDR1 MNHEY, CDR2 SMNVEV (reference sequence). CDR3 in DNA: TGTGCCAGCAGTTTAGGACAGGGGCCCTACAATGAGCAGTTCTTC. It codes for CASSLGQGPYNEQFF.

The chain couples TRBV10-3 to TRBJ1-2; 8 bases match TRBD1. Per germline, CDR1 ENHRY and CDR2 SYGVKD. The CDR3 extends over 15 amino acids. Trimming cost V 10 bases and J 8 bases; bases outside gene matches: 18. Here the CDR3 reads CATPARLGQGGGYTF. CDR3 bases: TGTGCCACCCCTGCAAGACTTGGACAGGGCGGCGGCTACACCTTC.

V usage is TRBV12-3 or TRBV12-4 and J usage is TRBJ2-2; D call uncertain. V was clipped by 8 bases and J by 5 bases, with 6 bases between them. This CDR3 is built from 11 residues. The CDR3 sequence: CASGRTGELFF. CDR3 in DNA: TGTGCCAGCGGCCGAACCGGGGAGCTGTTTTTT.

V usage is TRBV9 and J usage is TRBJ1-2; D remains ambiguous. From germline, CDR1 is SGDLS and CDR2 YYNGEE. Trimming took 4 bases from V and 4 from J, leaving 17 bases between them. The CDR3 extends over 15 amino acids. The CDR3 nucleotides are TGTGCCAGCAGCTCACCCCGGGGTGGATTCTATGGCTACACCTTC. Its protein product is CASSSPRGGFYGYTF.

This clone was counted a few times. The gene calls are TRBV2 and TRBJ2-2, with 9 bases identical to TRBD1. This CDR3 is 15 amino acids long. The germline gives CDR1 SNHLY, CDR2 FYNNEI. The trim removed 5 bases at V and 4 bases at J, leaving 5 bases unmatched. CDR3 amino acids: CASSPGQGGTGELFF. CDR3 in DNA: TGTGCCAGCAGTCCGGGACAGGGTGGCACCGGGGAGCTGTTTTTT.

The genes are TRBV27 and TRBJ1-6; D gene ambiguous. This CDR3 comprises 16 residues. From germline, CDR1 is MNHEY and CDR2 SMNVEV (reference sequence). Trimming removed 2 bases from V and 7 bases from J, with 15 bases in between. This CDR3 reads CASSLTGRGLNSPLHF. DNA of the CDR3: TGTGCCAGCAGTTTAACCGGACGGGGATTAAATTCACCCCTCCACTTT.

The CDR3 spells CASSSGTTNTGELFF. CDR3 sequence (DNA): TGTGCCAGCAGCTCCGGGACAACGAACACCGGGGAGCTGTTTTTT. The chain uses TRBV6-5 and TRBJ2-2; possibly TRBD1 for D (6 bases). There are 15 residues in the CDR3. CDR1 is MNHEY and CDR2 is SVGAGI in the germline V gene. Trimming removed 6 bases from V and 0 bases from J, with 11 bases in between.

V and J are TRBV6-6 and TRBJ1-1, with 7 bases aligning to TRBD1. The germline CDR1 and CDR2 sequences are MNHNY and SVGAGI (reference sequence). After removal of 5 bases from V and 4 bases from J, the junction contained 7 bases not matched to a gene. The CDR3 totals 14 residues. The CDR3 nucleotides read TGTGCCAGCAGTCAGACAGGGCCAGGCACTGAAGCTTTCTTT. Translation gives CASSQTGPGTEAFF.

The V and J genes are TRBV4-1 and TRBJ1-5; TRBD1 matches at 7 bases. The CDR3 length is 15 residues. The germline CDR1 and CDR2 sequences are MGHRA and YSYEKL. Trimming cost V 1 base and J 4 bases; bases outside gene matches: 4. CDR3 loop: CASSQVGQPNQPQHF. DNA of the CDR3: TGCGCCAGCAGCCAAGTGGGACAGCCTAATCAGCCCCAGCATTTT.

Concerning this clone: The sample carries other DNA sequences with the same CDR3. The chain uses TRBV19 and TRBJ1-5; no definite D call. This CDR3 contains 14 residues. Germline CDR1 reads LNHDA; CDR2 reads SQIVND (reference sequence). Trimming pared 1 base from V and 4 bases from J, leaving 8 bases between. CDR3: CASSIGGVNQPQHF. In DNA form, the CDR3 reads TGTGCCAGTAGTATAGGGGGAGTTAATCAGCCCCAGCATTTT.

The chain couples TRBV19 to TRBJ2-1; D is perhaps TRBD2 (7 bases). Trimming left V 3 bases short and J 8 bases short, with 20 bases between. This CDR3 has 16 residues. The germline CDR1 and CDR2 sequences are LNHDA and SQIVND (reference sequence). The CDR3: CASSIRFGGAGYEQFF. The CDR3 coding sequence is TGTGCCAGTAGTATTAGGTTTGGGGGGGCCGGATATGAGCAGTTCTTC.

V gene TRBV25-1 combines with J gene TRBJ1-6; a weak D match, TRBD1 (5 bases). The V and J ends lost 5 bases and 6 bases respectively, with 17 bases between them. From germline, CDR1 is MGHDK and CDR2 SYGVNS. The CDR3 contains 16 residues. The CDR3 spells CASSSVGVSGNSPLHF. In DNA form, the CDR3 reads TGTGCCAGCAGTTCAGTAGGGGTTAGCGGTAATTCACCCCTCCACTTT.

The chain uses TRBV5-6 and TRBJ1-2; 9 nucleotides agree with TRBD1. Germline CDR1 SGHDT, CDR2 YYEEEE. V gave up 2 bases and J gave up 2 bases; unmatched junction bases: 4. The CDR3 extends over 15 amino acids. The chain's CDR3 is CASSFPTGGNYGYTF. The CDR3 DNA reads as TGTGCCAGCAGCTTTCCGACAGGGGGGAACTATGGCTACACCTTC.

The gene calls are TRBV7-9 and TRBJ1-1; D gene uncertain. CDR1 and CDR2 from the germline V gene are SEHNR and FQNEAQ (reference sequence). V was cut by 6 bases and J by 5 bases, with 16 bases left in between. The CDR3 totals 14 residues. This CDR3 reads CASRRVILYTEAFF. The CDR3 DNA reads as TGTGCCAGCAGGAGGGTAATCCTGTATACTGAAGCTTTCTTT.

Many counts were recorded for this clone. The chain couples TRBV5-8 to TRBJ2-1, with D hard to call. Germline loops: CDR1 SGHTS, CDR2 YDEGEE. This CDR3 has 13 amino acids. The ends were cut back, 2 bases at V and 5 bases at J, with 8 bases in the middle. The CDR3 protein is CASSFMSHNEQFF. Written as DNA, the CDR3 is TGTGCCAGCAGCTTTATGTCTCACAATGAGCAGTTCTTC. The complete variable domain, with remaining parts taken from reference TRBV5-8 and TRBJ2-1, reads EAGVTQSPTHLIKTRGQQATLRCSPISGHTSVYWYQQALGLGLQFLLWYDEGEERNRGNFPPRFSGRQFPNYSSELNVNALELEDSALYLCASSFMSHNEQFFGPGTRLTVL.

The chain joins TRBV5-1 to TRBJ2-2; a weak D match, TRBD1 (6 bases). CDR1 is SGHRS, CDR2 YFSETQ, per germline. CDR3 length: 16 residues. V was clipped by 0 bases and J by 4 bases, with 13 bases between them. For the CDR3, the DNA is TGCGCCAGCAGCTTGGGGGGCACAGGGCCCACCGGGGAGCTGTTTTTT. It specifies CASSLGGTGPTGELFF.

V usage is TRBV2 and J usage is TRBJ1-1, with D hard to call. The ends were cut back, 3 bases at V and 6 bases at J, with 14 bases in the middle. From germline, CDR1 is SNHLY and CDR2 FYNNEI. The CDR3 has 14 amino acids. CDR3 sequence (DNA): TGTGCCAGCAGTGAGAGCGGCCAGTTGGCTGAAGCTTTCTTT. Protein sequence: CASSESGQLAEAFF.

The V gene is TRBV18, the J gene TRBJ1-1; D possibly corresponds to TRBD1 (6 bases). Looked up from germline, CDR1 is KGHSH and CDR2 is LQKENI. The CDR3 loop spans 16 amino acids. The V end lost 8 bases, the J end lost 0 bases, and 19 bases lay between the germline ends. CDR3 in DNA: TGTGCCAGCCCAAAGATAAAAGGGGGGGTGAACACTGAAGCTTTCTTT. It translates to CASPKIKGGVNTEAFF.